One and the same sample provided the 11 T cell receptor beta chains below, sequenced in a study of post-analysis software for immune sequencing data. Unique molecular identifiers were built into the TCR beta cDNA libraries. MiXCR, run by TCRdb on the PCR reads, gives a single entry per CDR3 protein. The data hold around 200,000 distinct CDR3 sequences, with 29% observed a single time. Their cognate antigens are unknown. Study-level points and caveats: Patients had higher frequencies than controls of about five TRBV segments, including TRBV5-6, TRBV5-1 and TRBV20-1.

Input material: blood. These receptors were obtained from a girl aged 2-17 years with multiple sclerosis.

The chain uses TRBV28 and TRBJ1-1; D is possibly TRBD1 (5 bases). The germline V gene has CDR1 MDHEN and CDR2 SYDVKM. This CDR3 has 12 amino acids. V lost 9 bases, J lost 4 bases, and 12 bases lay in between. CDR3 in DNA: TGTGCCAGTAATTCCGGGGGCACTGAAGCTTTCTTT. It encodes CASNSGGTEAFF.

Points on this clonotype: A clone one base away is much larger, so this may be a read error. V usage is TRBV20-1 and J usage is TRBJ2-4; a possible D gene is TRBD1 (6 bases). The tail of the sequence fits TRBJ2-7 better, so the J call may be wrong. CDR1 DFQATT and CDR2 SNEGSKA come from the germline V gene (reference sequence). The CDR3 has 14 amino acids. CDR3: CSAKSSSTGYEQYF. In nucleotides, the CDR3 is TGCAGTGCTAAATCTTCTAGCACAGGGTACGAGCAGTACTTC.

This rearrangement joins TRBV28 to TRBJ1-3; D is perhaps TRBD1 (6 bases). The CDR3 loop spans 13 amino acids. Per germline, CDR1 MDHEN and CDR2 SYDVKM. Deletions cut 5 bases from V and 15 bases from J, with 20 bases between. The DNA for the CDR3 is TGTGCCAGCAGTGCAAATCCACCGACAGGACCATATTTT. Its protein is CASSANPPTGPYF.

About this clonotype: This could be a read error, since a much larger clone is one nucleotide away. V gene TRBV7-2 combines with J gene TRBJ1-2; 12 bases are shared with TRBD1. Germline V gene lookup returns CDR1 SGHTA and CDR2 FQGNSA. V dropped 5 bases and J dropped 5; count of bases not matched to a gene: 15. The CDR3 covers 18 residues. CDR3 loop: CASSPARVGTGGLYGYTF. In DNA, the CDR3 is TGTGCCAGCAGCCCCGCCCGGGTAGGGACAGGGGGCTTGTATGGCTACACCTTC.

This clonotype was observed many times. The chain joins TRBV7-8 to TRBJ2-7, with a weak D call TRBD1 (6 bases). CDR1 and CDR2 from the germline V gene are SGHVS and FQNEAQ. V was cut by 5 bases and J by 2 bases, with 22 bases left in between. CDR3 length: 17 residues. CDR3 loop: CASSQSGQSYRAYEQYF. DNA of the CDR3: TGTGCCAGCAGCCAAAGCGGACAGTCATACCGAGCCTACGAGCAGTACTTC.

This clonotype came up a few times. The chain carries TRBV4-2 and TRBJ1-6, with no clear D. This CDR3 is 15 amino acids long. The germline V gene encodes CDR1 LGHNA and CDR2 YNFKEQ. The germline V and J ends were trimmed by 0 bases and 6 bases, with 9 bases remaining between them. CDR3 DNA sequence: TGTGCCAGCAGCCAAGACAGTCTACTTAATTCACCCCTCCACTTT. This codes for CASSQDSLLNSPLHF.

This clonotype was seen only a few times. V is TRBV20-1 and J is TRBJ2-7; D is ambiguous. This CDR3 spans 11 amino acids. The ends were cut back, 4 bases at V and 4 bases at J, with 8 bases in the middle. Germline CDR1 and CDR2: DFQATT and SNEGSKA (reference sequence). CDR3 bases: TGCAGTGCTACCCCTAAGTACGAGCAGTACTTC. Amino acid sequence: CSATPKYEQYF.

The chain joins TRBV20-1 to TRBJ2-1; 7 bases are shared with TRBD1. J was trimmed by 6 bases and V by 0 bases; bases with no gene match: 5. In germline, CDR1 is DFQATT, CDR2 SNEGSKA (reference sequence). The CDR3 totals 14 residues. The CDR3 coding sequence is TGCAGTGCTAGAGACCTGACAGGGTCCAATGAGCAGTTCTTC. This gives the protein CSARDLTGSNEQFF.

This clonotype appeared many times. The J gene is TRBJ2-7, the V gene TRBV4-1; no firm D call. V was trimmed by 0 bases and J by 7 bases, leaving 7 bases between them. There are 12 residues in the CDR3. The germline V gene has CDR1 MGHRA and CDR2 YSYEKL. Here the CDR3 DNA reads TGCGCCAGCAGCCAAGATGGGCAGGAGCAGTACTTC. As protein: CASSQDGQEQYF.

On this clonotype: This may arise from a read error, as a much more abundant clone is one base away. The J gene is TRBJ1-6, the V gene TRBV5-5; no clear D. The CDR3 has 15 residues. Trimming cost V 0 bases and J 11 bases, with 15 bases left between them. The germline CDR1 and CDR2 sequences are SGHKS and YYEKEE (reference sequence). CDR3 loop: CASSLEAAPNPPLHF. CDR3 bases: TGTGCCAGCAGCTTGGAAGCAGCCCCCAATCCACCCCTCCACTTT.

The J gene is TRBJ2-1, the V gene TRBV7-9, with a tentative D call TRBD1 (6 bases). Germline V gives CDR1 SEHNR, CDR2 FQNEAQ (reference sequence). The V end lost 3 bases, the J end lost 6 bases, and 12 bases lay between the germline ends. This CDR3 contains 14 residues. CDR3 loop: CASSFISRGNEQFF. The CDR3 nucleotides read TGTGCCAGCAGCTTTATCTCCAGGGGCAATGAGCAGTTCTTC.